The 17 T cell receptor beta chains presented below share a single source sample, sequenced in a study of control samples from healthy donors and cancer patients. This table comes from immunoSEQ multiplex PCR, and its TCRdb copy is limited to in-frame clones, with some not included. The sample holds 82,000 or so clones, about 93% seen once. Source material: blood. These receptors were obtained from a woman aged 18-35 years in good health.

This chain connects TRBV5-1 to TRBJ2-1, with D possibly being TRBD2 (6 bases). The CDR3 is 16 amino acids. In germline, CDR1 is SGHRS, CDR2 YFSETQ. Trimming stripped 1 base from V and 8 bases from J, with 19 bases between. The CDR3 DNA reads TGCGCCAGCAGCTTGCAACCGGGAGCGGCGGTAGATGAGCAGTTCTTC. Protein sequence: CASSLQPGAAVDEQFF. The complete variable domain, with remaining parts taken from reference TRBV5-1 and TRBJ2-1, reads KAGVTQTPRYLIKTRGQQVTLSCSPISGHRSVSWYQQTPGQGLQFLFEYFSETQRNKGNFPGRFSGRQFSNSRSEMNVSTLELGDSALYLCASSLQPGAAVDEQFFGPGTRLTVL.

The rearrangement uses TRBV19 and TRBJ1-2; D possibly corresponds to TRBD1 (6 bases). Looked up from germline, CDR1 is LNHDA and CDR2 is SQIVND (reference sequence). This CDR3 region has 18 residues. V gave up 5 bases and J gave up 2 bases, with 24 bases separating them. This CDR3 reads CASSPETHRAGENYGYTF. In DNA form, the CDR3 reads TGTGCCAGTAGTCCCGAAACCCATAGAGCAGGGGAAAACTATGGCTACACCTTC.

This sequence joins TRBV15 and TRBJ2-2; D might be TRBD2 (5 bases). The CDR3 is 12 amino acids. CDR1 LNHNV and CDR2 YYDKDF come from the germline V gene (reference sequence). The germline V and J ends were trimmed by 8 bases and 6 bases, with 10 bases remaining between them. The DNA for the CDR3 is TGTGCCACCTCCACTAGGGCCGGGGAGCTGTTTTTT. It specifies CATSTRAGELFF.

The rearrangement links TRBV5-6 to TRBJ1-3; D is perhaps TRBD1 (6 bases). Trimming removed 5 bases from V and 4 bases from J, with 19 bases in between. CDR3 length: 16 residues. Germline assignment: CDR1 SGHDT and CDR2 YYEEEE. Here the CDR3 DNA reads TGTGCCAGCAGACAATATCCCGGACAGCCGGGAAACACCATATATTTT. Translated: CASRQYPGQPGNTIYF.

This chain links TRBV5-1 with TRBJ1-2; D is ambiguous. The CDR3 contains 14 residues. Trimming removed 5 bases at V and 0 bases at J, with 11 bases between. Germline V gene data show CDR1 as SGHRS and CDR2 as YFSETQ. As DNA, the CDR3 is TGCGCCAGCAGTAAGTCTTATTCTAACTATGGCTACACCTTC. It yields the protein CASSKSYSNYGYTF.

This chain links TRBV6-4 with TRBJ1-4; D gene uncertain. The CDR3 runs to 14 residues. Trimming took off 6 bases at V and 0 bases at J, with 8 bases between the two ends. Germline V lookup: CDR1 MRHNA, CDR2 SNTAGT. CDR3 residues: CASRASATNEKLFF. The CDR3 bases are TGTGCCAGCAGGGCCAGCGCAACTAATGAAAAACTGTTTTTT.

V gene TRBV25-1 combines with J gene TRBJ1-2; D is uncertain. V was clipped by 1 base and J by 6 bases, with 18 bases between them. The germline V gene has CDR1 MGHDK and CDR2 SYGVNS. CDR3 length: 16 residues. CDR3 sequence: CASSESLAPTGDGYTF. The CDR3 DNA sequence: TGTGCCAGCAGTGAATCATTGGCACCCACCGGTGATGGCTACACCTTC.

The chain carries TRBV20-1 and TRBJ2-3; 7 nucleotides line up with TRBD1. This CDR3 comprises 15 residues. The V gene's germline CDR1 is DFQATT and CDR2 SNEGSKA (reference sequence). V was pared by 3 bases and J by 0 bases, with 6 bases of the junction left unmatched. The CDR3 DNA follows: TGCAGTGCTAGTGAAGGGGGCCTTAGCACAGATACGCAGTATTTT. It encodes CSASEGGLSTDTQYF.

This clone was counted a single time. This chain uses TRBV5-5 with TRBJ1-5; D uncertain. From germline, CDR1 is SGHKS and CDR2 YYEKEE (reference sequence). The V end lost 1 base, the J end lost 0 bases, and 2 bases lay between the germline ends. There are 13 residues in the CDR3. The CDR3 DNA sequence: TGTGCCAGCAGCTTGAGTAGCAATCAGCCCCAGCATTTT. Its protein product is CASSLSSNQPQHF.

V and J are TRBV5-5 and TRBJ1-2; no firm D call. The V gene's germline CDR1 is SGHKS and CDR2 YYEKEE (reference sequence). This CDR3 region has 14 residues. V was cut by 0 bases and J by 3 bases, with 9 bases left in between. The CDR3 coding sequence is TGTGCCAGCAGCTTGGTAGGGATCGACTATGGCTACACCTTC. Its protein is CASSLVGIDYGYTF.

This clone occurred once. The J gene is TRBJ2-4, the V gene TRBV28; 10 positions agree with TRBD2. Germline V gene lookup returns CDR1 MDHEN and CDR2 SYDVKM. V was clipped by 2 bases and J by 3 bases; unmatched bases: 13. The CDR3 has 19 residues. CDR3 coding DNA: TGTGCCAGCAGTTTAGGCCCCTTCCTAGCGGGAGTTGTCAAAAACATTCAGTACTTC. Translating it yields CASSLGPFLAGVVKNIQYF.

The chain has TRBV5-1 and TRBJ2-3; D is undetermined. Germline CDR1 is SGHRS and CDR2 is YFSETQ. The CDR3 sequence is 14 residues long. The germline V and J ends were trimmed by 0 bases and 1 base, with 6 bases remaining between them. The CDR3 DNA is TGCGCCAGCAGCTTGGAATTGCGCACAGATACGCAGTATTTT. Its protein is CASSLELRTDTQYF. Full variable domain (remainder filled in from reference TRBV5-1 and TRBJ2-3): KAGVTQTPRYLIKTRGQQVTLSCSPISGHRSVSWYQQTPGQGLQFLFEYFSETQRNKGNFPGRFSGRQFSNSRSEMNVSTLELGDSALYLCASSLELRTDTQYFGPGTRLTVL.

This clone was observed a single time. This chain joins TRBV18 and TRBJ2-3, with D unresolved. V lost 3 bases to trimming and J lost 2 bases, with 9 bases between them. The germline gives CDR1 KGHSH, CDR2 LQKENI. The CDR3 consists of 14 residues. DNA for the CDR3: TGTGCCAGCTCACCCTCTAACCCCACAGATACGCAGTATTTT. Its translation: CASSPSNPTDTQYF.

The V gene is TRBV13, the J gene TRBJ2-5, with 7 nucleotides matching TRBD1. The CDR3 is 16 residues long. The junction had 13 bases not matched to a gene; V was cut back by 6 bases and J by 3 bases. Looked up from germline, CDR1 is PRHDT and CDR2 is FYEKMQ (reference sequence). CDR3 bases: TGTGCCAGCAGTCCGCCCAAATTTGACAGGGAAGAGACCCAGTACTTC. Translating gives CASSPPKFDREETQYF.

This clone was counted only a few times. Here the CDR3 reads CASSANRTDTQYF. As DNA, the CDR3 is TGTGCCAGCTCAGCCAACAGGACAGATACGCAGTATTTT. The chain recombines TRBV7-3 with TRBJ2-3; tentatively, D is TRBD1 (5 bases). Trimming removed 8 bases at V and 3 bases at J, with 12 bases between. The CDR3 consists of 13 residues. Germline loops: CDR1 SGHTA, CDR2 FQGTGA.

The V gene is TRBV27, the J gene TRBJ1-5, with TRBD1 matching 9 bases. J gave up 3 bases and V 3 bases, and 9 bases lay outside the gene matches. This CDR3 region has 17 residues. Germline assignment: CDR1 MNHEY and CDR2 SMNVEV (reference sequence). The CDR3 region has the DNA TGTGCCAGCAGTTTTCTCCCCGGGACAGGGTACAATCAGCCCCAGCATTTT. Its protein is CASSFLPGTGYNQPQHF.

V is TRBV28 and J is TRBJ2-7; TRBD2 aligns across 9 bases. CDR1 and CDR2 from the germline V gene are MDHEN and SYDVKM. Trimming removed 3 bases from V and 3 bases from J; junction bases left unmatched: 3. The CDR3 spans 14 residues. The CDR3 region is CASSFSGRIYEQYF. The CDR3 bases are TGTGCCAGCAGTTTTAGCGGGAGAATCTACGAGCAGTACTTC.